This TCR beta chain is drawn from a study of shared clonotypes between healthy human individuals. The assay was immunoSEQ multiplex PCR, and TCRdb's table has in-frame clones only and misses some. The repertoire holds under 1,900,000 clones, with about 98.5% as singletons. Findings and limits, study-wide: When naive CD4 clonotypes were compared across a handful of donors, 4% to 6.5% were shared. Larger estimated richness was generally recorded for naive subsets relative to memory subsets.

The CDR3 has 16 amino acids. CDR1 and CDR2 from the germline V gene are SGDLS and YYNGEE. The trim removed 2 bases at V and 4 bases at J, leaving 6 bases unmatched. Comment on this clone: Its specificity is unknown.

This chain joins TRBV9 and TRBJ2-2; 9 bases agree with TRBD2. This TCR was sampled from a man between 25 and 39 years old in good health. Sequencing was done on a sample of naive CD4+ T cells sorted from blood. Documented subset: CD45RA+ positively selected. The CDR3 protein is CASSVFSGSSTGELFF. CDR3 bases: TGTGCCAGCAGCGTTTTTAGCGGGAGTAGCACCGGGGAGCTGTTTTTT. Supplemented by reference TRBV9 and TRBJ2-2, the full variable domain reads DSGVTQTPKHLITATGQRVTLRCSPRSGDLSVYWYQQSLDQGLQFLIQYYNGEERAKGNILERFSAQQFPDLHSELNLSSLELGDSALYFCASSVFSGSSTGELFFGEGSRLTVL.